This T cell receptor (beta chain) is drawn from a study of blood T cell repertoires in COVID-19. Germline CDR1 reads MDHEN; CDR2 reads SYDVKM. This CDR3 contains 15 residues. V was clipped by 8 bases and J by 6 bases, with 20 bases between them. This clone appeared once. Assay used: immunoSEQ multiplex PCR; TCRdb lists only in-frame clones, some missing. The table lists roughly 220,000 clones, roughly 80% of them singletons. The chain uses TRBV28 and TRBJ2-1; D may be TRBD2 (6 bases). This sequence was found in a man aged 25 to 40 with active or convalescent COVID-19. The source material was peripheral blood. The CDR3 DNA reads as TGTGCCAGCCCCCCGGCGGGGCTCGGTCCCAATGAGCAGTTCTTC. Its translation: CASPPAGLGPNEQFF.